This T cell receptor (beta chain) is drawn from a study of CD8 T cells in Susac syndrome. On the study more broadly: Patients with Susac syndrome were, at the time of blood collection, therapy-naive, maintained on corticosteroids, or maintained on intravenous immunoglobulin alone.

Random-hexamer reverse transcription was applied to about 0.45 to 1 ug RNA. MiXCR, run by TCRdb on the immunoSEQ multiplex PCR reads, gives a single entry per CDR3 protein. The top ten clones hold 0.5% to 0.65% of a sample with roughly 80,000 distinct CDR3 sequences, approximately 94% of them seen once. Germline values: CDR1 MNHNS, CDR2 SASEGT. The ends were cut back, 8 bases at V and 3 bases at J, with 15 bases in the middle. The CDR3 contains 14 residues. Sequenced input: CD4+ T cells from PBMCs. The receptor's source is a human donor with Susac syndrome. The V and J genes are TRBV6-1 and TRBJ2-3; weak D call: TRBD1 (6 bases). This chain's CDR3 is CASGRDMETDTQYF. The CDR3 nucleotides are TGTGCCAGCGGAAGGGACATGGAAACAGATACGCAGTATTTT.